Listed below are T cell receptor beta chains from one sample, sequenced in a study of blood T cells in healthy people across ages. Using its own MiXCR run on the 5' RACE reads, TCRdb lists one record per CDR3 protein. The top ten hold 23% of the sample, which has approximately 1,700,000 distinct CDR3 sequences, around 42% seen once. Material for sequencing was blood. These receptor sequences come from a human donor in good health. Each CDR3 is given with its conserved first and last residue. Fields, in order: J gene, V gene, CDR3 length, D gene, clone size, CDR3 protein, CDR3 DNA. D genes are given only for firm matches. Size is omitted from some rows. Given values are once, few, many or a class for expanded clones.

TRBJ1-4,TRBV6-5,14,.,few,CASSLGIGGEKLFF,TGTGCCAGCAGTCTCGGGATCGGTGGAGAAAAACTGTTTTTT
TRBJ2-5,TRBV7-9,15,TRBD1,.,CASSSTGRPRETQYF,TGTGCCAGCAGCTCGACAGGGCGTCCGAGAGAGACCCAGTACTTC
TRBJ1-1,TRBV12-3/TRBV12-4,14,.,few,CASSLRHLNPEAFF,TGTGCCAGCAGTTTACGGCACTTAAACCCTGAAGCTTTCTTT
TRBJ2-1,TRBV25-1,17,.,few,CASSAGTPKSSYNEQFF,TGTGCCAGCAGTGCCGGGACACCCAAGAGCTCCTACAATGAGCAGTTCTTC
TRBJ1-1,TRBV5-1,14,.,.,CASSLEGPHTEAFF,TGCGCCAGCAGCTTGGAGGGCCCCCACACTGAAGCTTTCTTT
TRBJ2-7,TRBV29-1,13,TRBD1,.,CSVTSTGVNEQYF,TGCAGCGTTACCTCGACAGGGGTGAATGAGCAGTACTTC
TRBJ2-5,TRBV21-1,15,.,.,CASSKEAYLGETQYF,TGTGCCAGCAGCAAAGAAGCCTACCTGGGGGAGACCCAGTACTTC
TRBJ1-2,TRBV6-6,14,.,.,CASSYQSRNYGYTF,TGTGCCAGCAGTTATCAGTCCCGGAACTATGGCTACACCTTC
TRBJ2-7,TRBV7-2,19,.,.,CASSSLSRPVARTHYEQYF,TGTGCCAGCAGCTCACTCTCGCGCCCCGTGGCGAGAACCCACTACGAGCAGTACTTC
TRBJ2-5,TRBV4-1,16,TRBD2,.,CANSQVGLAGQETQYF,TGCGCCAACAGCCAAGTCGGATTAGCGGGCCAAGAGACCCAGTACTTC
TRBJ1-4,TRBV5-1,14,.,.,CASSFDGTGEKLFF,TGCGCCAGCAGCTTCGATGGGACGGGAGAAAAACTGTTTTTT
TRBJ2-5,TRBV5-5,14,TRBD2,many,CASSLAAGGGEQYF,TGTGCCAGCAGCTTGGCGGCCGGGGGGGGTGAGCAGTACTTC
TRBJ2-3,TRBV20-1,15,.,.,CSAPRTRTSTDTQYF,TGCAGTGCTCCTCGGACTCGGACTAGCACAGATACGCAGTATTTT
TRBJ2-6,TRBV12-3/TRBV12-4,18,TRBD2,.,CASSFGRGVSSGANVLTF,TGTGCCAGCAGTTTCGGGCGGGGGGTTAGCTCTGGGGCCAACGTCCTGACTTTC
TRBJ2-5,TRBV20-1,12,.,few,CSASATGETQYF,TGCAGTGCTAGTGCCACAGGGGAGACCCAGTACTTC
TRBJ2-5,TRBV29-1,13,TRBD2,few,CSVAGGAGETQYF,TGCAGCGTTGCCGGGGGGGCTGGGGAGACCCAGTACTTC
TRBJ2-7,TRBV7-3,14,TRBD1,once,CASSPRGPFDEQYF,TGTGCCAGCAGCCCCAGGGGGCCGTTCGACGAGCAGTACTTC
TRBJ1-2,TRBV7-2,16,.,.,CASSLITGSGIWGYTF,TGTGCCAGCAGCTTGATTACAGGGTCTGGGATTTGGGGCTACACCTTC
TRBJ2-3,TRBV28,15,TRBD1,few,CASSFQTGGTDTQYF,TGTGCCAGCAGTTTCCAGACAGGGGGCACGGATACGCAGTATTTT
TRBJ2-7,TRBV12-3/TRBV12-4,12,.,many,CASRGRDYEQYF,TGTGCCAGCAGAGGGAGAGATTACGAGCAGTACTTC
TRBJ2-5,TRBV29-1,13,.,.,CSVDRGGQETQYF,TGCAGCGTTGACAGGGGAGGACAAGAGACCCAGTACTTC
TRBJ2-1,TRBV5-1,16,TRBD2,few,CASSLQRGGSYNEQFF,TGCGCCAGCAGCTTGCAGCGGGGGGGTTCTTACAATGAGCAGTTCTTC
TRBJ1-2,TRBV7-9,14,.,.,CASSSSGGQNGYTF,TGTGCCAGCAGCTCGAGTGGGGGTCAAAATGGCTACACCTTC
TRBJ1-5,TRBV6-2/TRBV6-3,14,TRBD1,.,CASSYPGGGKPQHF,TGTGCCAGCAGTTACCCAGGGGGCGGGAAGCCCCAGCATTTT
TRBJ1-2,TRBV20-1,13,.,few,CSARVGVSYGYTF,TGCAGTGCTAGAGTGGGAGTTTCCTATGGCTACACCTTC
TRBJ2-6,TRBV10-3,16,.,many,CAISEGPSSGANVLTF,TGTGCCATCAGTGAAGGGCCGAGCTCTGGGGCCAACGTCCTGACTTTC
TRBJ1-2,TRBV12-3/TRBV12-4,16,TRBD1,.,CASSLDPNDRENGYTF,TGTGCCAGCAGTTTAGACCCCAACGACAGGGAAAATGGCTACACCTTC
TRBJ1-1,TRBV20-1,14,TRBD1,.,CSATGDRGTPEAFF,TGCAGTGCCACAGGGGATCGGGGGACACCTGAAGCTTTCTTT
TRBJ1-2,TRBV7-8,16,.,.,CASSPPRGSPNYGYTF,TGTGCCAGCAGCCCCCCCCGGGGCAGCCCCAACTATGGCTACACCTTC
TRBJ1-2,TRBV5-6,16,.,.,CASSLLGGYPNYGYTF,TGTGCCAGCAGCCTACTTGGGGGGTACCCTAACTATGGCTACACCTTC
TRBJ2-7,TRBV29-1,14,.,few,CSVVLSGVGDEQYF,TGCAGCGTTGTATTATCGGGGGTCGGAGACGAGCAGTACTTC
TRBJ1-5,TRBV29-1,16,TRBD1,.,CSVHPLWDRGGQPQHF,TGCAGCGTTCATCCCCTTTGGGACAGGGGAGGACAGCCCCAGCATTTT
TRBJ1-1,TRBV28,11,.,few,CASSIPDEACF,TGTGCCAGCAGTATCCCGGATGAAGCTTGCTTT
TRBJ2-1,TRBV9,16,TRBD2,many,CASSPSAGASLNEQFF,TGTGCCAGCAGCCCCTCAGCGGGGGCCTCTCTCAATGAGCAGTTCTTC
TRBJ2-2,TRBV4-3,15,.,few,CASSQEIRVAGELFF,TGCGCCAGCAGCCAAGAAATCAGGGTAGCCGGGGAGCTGTTTTTT
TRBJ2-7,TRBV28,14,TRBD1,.,CVSSSDRDSYEQYF,TGTGTCAGCAGTTCGGACAGGGACTCCTACGAGCAGTACTTC
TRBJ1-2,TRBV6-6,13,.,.,CASSYEGDRGYTF,TGTGCCAGCAGTTACGAGGGCGACCGGGGCTACACCTTC
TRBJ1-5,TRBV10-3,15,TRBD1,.,CAIRGTGGPGQPQHF,TGTGCCATCAGGGGGACAGGGGGCCCAGGTCAGCCCCAGCATTTT
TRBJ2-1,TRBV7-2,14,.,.,CASSLEPLFNEQFF,TGTGCCAGCAGCTTAGAGCCCCTCTTCAATGAGCAGTTCTTC
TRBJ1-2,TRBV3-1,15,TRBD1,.,CASSQGDRALYGYTF,TGTGCCAGCAGCCAAGGGGACAGGGCGCTCTATGGCTACACCTTC
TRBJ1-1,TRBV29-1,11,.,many,CSAGQNTEAFF,TGCAGCGCCGGACAGAACACTGAAGCTTTCTTT
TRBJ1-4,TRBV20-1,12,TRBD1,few,CSASGDRQKLFF,TGCAGTGCTAGCGGGGACAGGCAAAAACTGTTTTTT
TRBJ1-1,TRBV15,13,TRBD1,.,CATSRDRQGLHFF,TGTGCCACCAGCAGAGACAGACAGGGACTTCATTTCTTT
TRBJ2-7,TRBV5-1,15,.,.,CASSLGSGNSYEQYF,TGCGCCAGCAGCTTGGGCTCAGGTAACTCCTACGAGCAGTACTTC
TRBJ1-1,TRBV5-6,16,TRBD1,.,CASSLMTGLGNTEAFF,TGTGCCAGCAGCTTAATGACAGGGTTGGGGAACACTGAAGCTTTCTTT
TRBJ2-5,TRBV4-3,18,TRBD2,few,CASSQVVGGDYLQETQYF,TGCGCCAGCAGCCAAGTGGTCGGGGGGGACTACCTTCAAGAGACCCAGTACTTC
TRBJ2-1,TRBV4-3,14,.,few,CASSQGVFYNEQFF,TGCGCCAGCAGCCAAGGGGTTTTCTACAATGAGCAGTTCTTC
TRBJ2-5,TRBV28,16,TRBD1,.,CAGSLAGQGSWETQYF,TGTGCCGGCAGTCTAGCAGGACAGGGGAGCTGGGAGACCCAGTACTTC
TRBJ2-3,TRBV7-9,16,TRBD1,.,CASSLIGTGEADTQYF,TGTGCCAGCAGCTTAATCGGGACAGGGGAAGCAGATACGCAGTATTTT
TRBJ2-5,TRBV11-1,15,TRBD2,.,CASSLSGGREETQYF,TGTGCCAGCAGCCTTTCGGGGGGGCGCGAAGAGACCCAGTACTTC
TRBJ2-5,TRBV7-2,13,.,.,CASRPLDRETQYF,TGTGCCAGCAGACCACTAGATAGGGAGACCCAGTACTTC
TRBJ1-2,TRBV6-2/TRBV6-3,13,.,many,CASSPRYLDGYTF,TGTGCCAGCAGCCCGAGGTACCTCGATGGCTACACCTTC
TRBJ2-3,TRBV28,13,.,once,CASSLTASFAQYF,TGTGCCAGCAGTTTGACGGCCAGCTTTGCGCAGTATTTT
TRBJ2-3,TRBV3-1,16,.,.,CASSQEVMDSTDTQYF,TGTGCCAGCAGCCAAGAAGTTATGGATAGCACAGATACGCAGTATTTT
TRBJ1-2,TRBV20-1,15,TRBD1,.,CSARLGGAGLYGYTF,TGCAGTGCTAGATTAGGGGGCGCGGGGCTTTATGGCTACACCTTC